This T cell receptor beta chain was documented in a study of shared clonotypes between healthy human individuals. All donors were healthy HIV-negative adults lacking recent acute infections or vaccinations. Those who donated, Caucasian adults without exception, all lived in Nashville, Tennessee. The table came from immunoSEQ multiplex PCR; TCRdb's copy has only in-frame clones and leaves some out. The data show about 1 million clones, roughly 80% seen once. The CDR3 loop spans 13 amino acids. CDR1 is SNHLY and CDR2 is FYNNEI in the germline V gene. V was clipped by 7 bases and J by 0 bases, with 7 bases between them.

This TCR came from a man aged 18 to 29 in good health. The J gene is TRBJ2-4, the V gene TRBV2; no firm D call. Sequenced sample: memory CD4+ T cells sorted from blood. Subset described: CD45RA-negative fraction. The CDR3 DNA is TGTGCCAGCAATAGGGAAGCCAAAAACATTCAGTACTTC. Translated, it gives CASNREAKNIQYF. Full variable domain (rest looked up from reference TRBV2 and TRBJ2-4): EPEVTQTPSHQVTQMGQEVILRCVPISNHLYFYWYRQILGQKVEFLVSFYNNEISEKSEIFDDQFSVERPDGSNFTLKIRSTKLEDSAMYFCASNREAKNIQYFGAGTRLSVL.